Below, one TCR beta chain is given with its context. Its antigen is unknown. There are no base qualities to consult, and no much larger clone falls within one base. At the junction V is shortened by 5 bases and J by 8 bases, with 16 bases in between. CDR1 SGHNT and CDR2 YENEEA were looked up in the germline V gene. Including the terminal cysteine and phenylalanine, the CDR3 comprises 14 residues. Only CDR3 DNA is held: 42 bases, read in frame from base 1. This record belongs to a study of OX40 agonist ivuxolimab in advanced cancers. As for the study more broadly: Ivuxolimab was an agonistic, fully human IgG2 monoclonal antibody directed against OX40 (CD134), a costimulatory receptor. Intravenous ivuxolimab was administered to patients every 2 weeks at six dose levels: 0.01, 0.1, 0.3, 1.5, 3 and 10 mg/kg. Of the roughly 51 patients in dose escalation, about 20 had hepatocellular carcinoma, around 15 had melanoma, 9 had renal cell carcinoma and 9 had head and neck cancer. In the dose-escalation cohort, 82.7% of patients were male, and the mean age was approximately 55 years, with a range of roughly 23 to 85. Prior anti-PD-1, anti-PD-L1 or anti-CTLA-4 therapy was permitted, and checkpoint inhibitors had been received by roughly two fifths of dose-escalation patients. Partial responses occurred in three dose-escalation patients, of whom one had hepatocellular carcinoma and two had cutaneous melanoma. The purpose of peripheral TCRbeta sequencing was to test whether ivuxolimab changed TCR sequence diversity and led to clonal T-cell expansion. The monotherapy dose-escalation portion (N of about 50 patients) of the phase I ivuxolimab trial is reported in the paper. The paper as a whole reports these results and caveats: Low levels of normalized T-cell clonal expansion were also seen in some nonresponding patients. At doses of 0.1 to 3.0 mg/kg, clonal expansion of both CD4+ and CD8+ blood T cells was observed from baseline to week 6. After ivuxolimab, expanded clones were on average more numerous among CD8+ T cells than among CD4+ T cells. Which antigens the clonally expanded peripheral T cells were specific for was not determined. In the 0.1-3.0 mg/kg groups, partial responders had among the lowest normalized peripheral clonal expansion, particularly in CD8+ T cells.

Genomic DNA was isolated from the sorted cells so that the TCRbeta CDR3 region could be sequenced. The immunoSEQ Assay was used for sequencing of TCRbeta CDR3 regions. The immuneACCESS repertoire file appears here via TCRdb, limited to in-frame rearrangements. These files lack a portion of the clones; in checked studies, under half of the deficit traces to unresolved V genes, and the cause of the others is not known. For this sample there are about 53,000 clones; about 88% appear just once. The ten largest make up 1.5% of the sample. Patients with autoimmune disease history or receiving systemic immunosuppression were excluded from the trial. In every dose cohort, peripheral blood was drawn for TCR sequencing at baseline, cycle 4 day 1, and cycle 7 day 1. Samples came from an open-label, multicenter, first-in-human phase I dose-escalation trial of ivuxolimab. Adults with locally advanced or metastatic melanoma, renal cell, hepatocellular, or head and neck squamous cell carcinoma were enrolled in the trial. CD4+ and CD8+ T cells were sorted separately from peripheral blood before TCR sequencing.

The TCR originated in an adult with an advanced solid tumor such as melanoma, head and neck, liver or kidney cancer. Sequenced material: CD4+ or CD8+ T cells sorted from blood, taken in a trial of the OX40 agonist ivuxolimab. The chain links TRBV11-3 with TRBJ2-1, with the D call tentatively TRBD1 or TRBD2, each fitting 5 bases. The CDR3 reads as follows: CASSPEGPWDEQFF. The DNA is TGTGCCAGCAGCCCTGAGGGGCCTTGGGATGAGCAGTTCTTC.